This T cell receptor (beta chain) was documented in a study of T cells in Graves' hyperthyroidism and ophthalmopathy. Study-wide background: Peripheral blood sampling occurred at initial diagnosis, before any treatment.

V was clipped by 1 base and J by 3 bases; unmatched bases: 13. CDR3 length: 19 residues. Germline CDR1 LNHNV, CDR2 YYDKDF (reference sequence). Amplification of TCR beta CDR3 regions was performed using RNA transcripts as template. The HTBI primer set drove a first-round RT-PCR of the TCR CDR3. TCRdb processed the multiplex PCR reads anew with MiXCR; each CDR3 protein has one entry. The profile covers about half a million distinct CDR3 sequences, with 20% to 25% appearing a single time and about 49% taken by the ten largest. Not enrolled were patients with uncontrolled infection, other autoimmune disease, pregnancy or lactation. Clinical symptoms, serum thyroxine, TRAb, thyroid ultrasound and orbital computed tomography established diagnosis. This clonotype turned up a few times.

This clonotype was obtained from a woman in her sixties or seventies with Graves' ophthalmopathy. V is TRBV15 and J is TRBJ2-3; 10 nucleotides align to TRBD2. The sample comprised blood. The CDR3 spells CATSRVGWLAGVRTDTQYF. The CDR3 DNA reads as TGTGCCACCAGCAGAGTAGGTTGGCTAGCGGGAGTACGAACAGATACGCAGTATTTT.